The 15 T cell receptor beta chains below all came from one sample that was sequenced in a study of T-cell memory formation after mild COVID-19. TCRdb analysed the 5' RACE reads with MiXCR anew, one entry per CDR3 protein. Seen here are more than 120,000 distinct CDR3 sequences, approximately 21% observed once, and the top ten hold around 2.4%. Sequencing was performed on PBMCs or a T cell subset sorted from them (not recorded which). Receptors were obtained from an adult woman who had mild COVID-19 (a few samples of this study predate the infection). Cell type and time point are not known.

This clonotype has only a few counts. Its ends do not fully match the called genes, so a read error is possible. This sequence joins TRBV7-2 and TRBJ2-1, with TRBD2 identical over 11 bases. The CDR3 is 15 residues long. Germline CDR1 is SGHTA and CDR2 is FQGNSA. The CDR3 here is CASRGPGLAGSSRVF. The DNA of the CDR3 is TGTGCCAGCCGGGGGCCCGGACTAGCGGGTTCTTCGCGGGTCTTC.

This clonotype was observed a single time. The V gene is TRBV5-1, the J gene TRBJ2-7, with TRBD1 identical over 12 bases. The CDR3 runs to 17 residues. In germline, CDR1 is SGHRS, CDR2 YFSETQ. The trim removed 3 bases at V and 4 bases at J, leaving 11 bases unmatched. The CDR3 sequence is CASSYPGQGALGYEQYF. DNA for the CDR3: TGCGCCAGCAGCTACCCGGGACAGGGGGCTCTCGGTTACGAGCAGTACTTC.

This clonotype was observed a few times. The germline gene is not matched at one end of the junction; a read error may be the cause. This chain uses TRBV4-2 with TRBJ1-1; D gene uncertain. The CDR3 is 12 amino acids. Germline V CDR1 and CDR2: LGHNA, YNFKEQ. The CDR3 here is CASSQETIQVIF. The CDR3 DNA reads TGTGCCAGCAGCCAAGAGACAATCCAGGTTATCTTT.

This rearrangement joins TRBV20-1 to TRBJ2-1; 12 positions agree with TRBD2. There are 15 residues in the CDR3. Per the germline V gene, CDR1 is DFQATT and CDR2 is SNEGSKA (reference sequence). After removal of 3 bases from V and 9 bases from J, the junction contained 9 bases not matched to a gene. CDR3 DNA: TGCAGTGCTAGTAGGCTAGCGGGGGGGCGGGTTGAGCAGTTCTTC. Amino acid sequence: CSASRLAGGRVEQFF.

This sequence joins TRBV7-9 and TRBJ2-3; D is uncertain. V was shortened by 5 bases and J by 1 base, with 13 bases between the two germline ends. This CDR3 is 15 amino acids long. Germline assignment: CDR1 SEHNR and CDR2 FQNEAQ (reference sequence). The CDR3 region is CASSPPPYRTDTQYF. CDR3 sequence (DNA): TGTGCCAGCAGCCCCCCACCTTATCGCACAGATACGCAGTATTTT.

The chain recombines TRBV12-3 or TRBV12-4 with TRBJ2-3; 14 bases are a match to TRBD2. J was trimmed by 5 bases and V by 8 bases; bases with no gene match: 6. This CDR3 is built from 15 residues. In nucleotides, the CDR3 is TGTGCCAGCCGCCCGGGGACTAGCGGGGGAGATACGCAGTATTTT. Its protein is CASRPGTSGGDTQYF.

This clonotype was recorded at least ten times. The chain's CDR3 is CASSLGLAGTGELFF. The CDR3 bases are TGTGCCAGCAGCTTAGGACTAGCGGGCACCGGGGAGCTGTTTTTT. The chain carries TRBV7-2 and TRBJ2-2; 10 nucleotides agree with TRBD2. The CDR3 has 15 residues. The ends lost 1 base at V and 4 bases at J; junction bases unmatched: 0. The germline gives CDR1 SGHTA, CDR2 FQGNSA.

This clonotype was recorded at least ten times. The rearrangement links TRBV28 to TRBJ2-5; the match to TRBD2 covers 15 bases. CDR1 MDHEN and CDR2 SYDVKM come from the germline V gene. Losses at the gene ends were 3 bases for V and 5 bases for J; bases not matched to a gene: 13. CDR3 size: 19 residues. As DNA, the CDR3 is TGTGCCAGCAGTTTCCCCCGGACTAGCGGGGGGGCACGAAGGGAGACCCAGTACTTC. Translating it yields CASSFPRTSGGARRETQYF.

The V call is TRBV7-2, the J call TRBJ1-5; D is unresolved. The CDR3 is 14 amino acids. V was trimmed by 3 bases and J by 3 bases, leaving 9 bases between them. CDR1 and CDR2 (germline): SGHTA, FQGNSA. The CDR3 DNA reads as TGTGCCAGCAGCTTCAGCAGCGTCAATCAGCCCCAGCATTTT. As protein: CASSFSSVNQPQHF.

A few counts support this clonotype. The chain uses TRBV19 and TRBJ2-2, with D unresolved. V dropped 9 bases and J dropped 1 base, with 12 bases sitting between them. This CDR3 region has 14 residues. Germline V gene sequence: CDR1 LNHDA, CDR2 SQIVND (reference sequence). The CDR3 DNA reads TGTGCCAGCTGCGCTTCCTTGAACACCGGGGAGCTGTTTTTT. This encodes CASCASLNTGELFF.

The chain is built from TRBV20-1 and TRBJ2-3; 11 nucleotides agree with TRBD2. Germline-derived CDR1 and CDR2 are DFQATT and SNEGSKA (reference sequence). This CDR3 region has 16 residues. The V segment lost 5 bases and the J segment 5 bases; nucleotides outside the gene matches: 12. The CDR3, as DNA: TGCAGTGCTGAGGGGTCTAGCGGGGGGCCCGGAGATACGCAGTATTTT. It translates to CSAEGSSGGPGDTQYF.

The chain has TRBV5-1 and TRBJ1-5; the D is unclear. This CDR3 has 15 amino acids. Trimming removed 2 bases from V and 7 bases from J, with 16 bases in between. From germline, CDR1 is SGHRS and CDR2 YFSETQ. The CDR3 sequence: CASSLEGGFRQPQHF. The CDR3 coding sequence is TGCGCCAGCAGCTTAGAAGGAGGGTTTAGGCAGCCCCAGCATTTT.

The rearrangement joins TRBV5-1 to TRBJ1-2; no reliable D call. Trimming cost V 5 bases and J 2 bases, with 10 bases left between them. Looked up from germline, CDR1 is SGHRS and CDR2 is YFSETQ. CDR3 length equals 13 residues. In nucleotides, the CDR3 is TGCGCCAGCAGAATCGCGACGAACTATGGCTACACCTTC. Translation: CASRIATNYGYTF.

This clonotype has at least ten counts. The chain is built from TRBV5-1 and TRBJ2-3; 7 bases line up with TRBD2. Germline V gene data show CDR1 as SGHRS and CDR2 as YFSETQ. The junction had 10 bases not matched to a gene; V was cut back by 0 bases and J by 6 bases. The CDR3 runs to 16 residues. The DNA of the CDR3 is TGCGCCAGCAGCTTGGCCTCATCGGGAGGCGGGGATACGCAGTATTTT. Translation gives CASSLASSGGGDTQYF.

The rearrangement uses TRBV6-6 and TRBJ2-7, with D perhaps TRBD1 (6 bases). Germline CDR1 MNHNY, CDR2 SVGAGI (reference sequence). The V and J ends lost 4 bases and 2 bases respectively, with 12 bases between them. The CDR3 contains 14 residues. CDR3 sequence: CASSSTGFAYEQYF. The DNA for the CDR3 is TGTGCCAGCAGTTCTACAGGGTTCGCCTACGAGCAGTACTTC.